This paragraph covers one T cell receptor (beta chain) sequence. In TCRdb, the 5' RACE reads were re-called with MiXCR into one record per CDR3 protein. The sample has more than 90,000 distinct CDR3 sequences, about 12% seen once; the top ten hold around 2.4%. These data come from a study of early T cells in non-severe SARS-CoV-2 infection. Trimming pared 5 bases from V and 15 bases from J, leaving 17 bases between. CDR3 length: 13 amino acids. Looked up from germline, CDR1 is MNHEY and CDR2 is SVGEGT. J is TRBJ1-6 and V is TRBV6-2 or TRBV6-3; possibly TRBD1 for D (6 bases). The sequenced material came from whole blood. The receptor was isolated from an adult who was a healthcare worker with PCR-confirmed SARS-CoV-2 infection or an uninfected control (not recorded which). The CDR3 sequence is CASSPWTANLLHF. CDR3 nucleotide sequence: TGTGCCAGCAGTCCGTGGACAGCTAACCTCCTCCACTTT.